This is a list of T cell receptor beta chains from one sample in a study of cytomegalovirus exposure and HLA in healthy donors. Assay: immunoSEQ multiplex PCR; the TCRdb copy retains only in-frame clones and omits some. The repertoire holds about 110,000 clones, with 65% to 75% as singletons. Sequenced material: PBMCs. The receptors here all came from a man aged 25 to 40 in good health and CMV-seropositive. Both conserved end residues are part of each CDR3. A D gene is named only where the DNA matches it firmly. Clone size appears in some rows only: once, few, many, or a class for an expanded clone.

d_gene: .; v_gene: TRBV9; abundance: .; j_gene: TRBJ2-7; CDR3nt: TGTGCCAGCTCCCCGGACTATTCCTCCTACGAGCAGTACTTT; CDR3aa: CASSPDYSSYEQYF
d_gene: TRBD1; v_gene: TRBV6-6; abundance: .; j_gene: TRBJ1-4; CDR3nt: TGTGCCAGCAGTTTTGGGACAGGGAATAATGAAAAACTGTTTTTT; CDR3aa: CASSFGTGNNEKLFF
d_gene: .; v_gene: TRBV4-1; abundance: .; j_gene: TRBJ1-5; CDR3nt: TGCGCCAGCAGCCCTGGGGCCGGGAGCAATCAGCCCCAGCATTTT; CDR3aa: CASSPGAGSNQPQHF
d_gene: .; v_gene: TRBV14; abundance: .; j_gene: TRBJ2-1; CDR3nt: TGTGCCAGCAGCCTTGGAGACGGTAGCTCCTACAATGAGCAGTTCTTC; CDR3aa: CASSLGDGSSYNEQFF
d_gene: .; v_gene: TRBV28; abundance: .; j_gene: TRBJ1-6; CDR3nt: TGTGCCAGCAGCCGGACAGCGACTAATTCACCCCTCCACTTT; CDR3aa: CASSRTATNSPLHF
d_gene: TRBD1; v_gene: TRBV5-4; abundance: .; j_gene: TRBJ2-5; CDR3nt: TGTGCCAGCACCTCAGGGGGCCCCATCGTTCAGGAGACCCAGTACTTC; CDR3aa: CASTSGGPIVQETQYF
d_gene: TRBD1; v_gene: TRBV6-1; abundance: .; j_gene: TRBJ2-1; CDR3nt: TGTGCCACCACTTTACCCGGGACAGGTCACAATGAGCAGTTCTTC; CDR3aa: CATTLPGTGHNEQFF
d_gene: .; v_gene: TRBV28; abundance: .; j_gene: TRBJ2-3; CDR3nt: TGTGCCAGCAGTTTACTAGGGACTGCCGCCGTGGATACGCAGTATTTT; CDR3aa: CASSLLGTAAVDTQYF
d_gene: .; v_gene: TRBV28; abundance: .; j_gene: TRBJ1-4; CDR3nt: TGTGCCAGCAGCAGGGGAGCAACTAATGAAAAACTGTTTTTT; CDR3aa: CASSRGATNEKLFF
d_gene: .; v_gene: TRBV5-6; abundance: .; j_gene: TRBJ1-2; CDR3nt: TGTGCCAGCAGCCCCGTGGGGAGGGACGGCTACACCTTC; CDR3aa: CASSPVGRDGYTF
d_gene: .; v_gene: TRBV9; abundance: .; j_gene: TRBJ1-1; CDR3nt: TGTGCCAGCAGCAGCGGGGGCTACACTGAAGCTTTCTTT; CDR3aa: CASSSGGYTEAFF
d_gene: TRBD1; v_gene: TRBV5-1; abundance: .; j_gene: TRBJ1-2; CDR3nt: TGTGCCAGCAGCTCGCCGACAGGGGGAGGTGGCTACACCTTC; CDR3aa: CASSSPTGGGGYTF
d_gene: .; v_gene: TRBV6-1; abundance: few; j_gene: TRBJ2-1; CDR3nt: TGTGCCAGCAGTGAAGGGCTGGGGACAAACAATGAGCAGTTCTTC; CDR3aa: CASSEGLGTNNEQFF
d_gene: .; v_gene: TRBV4-1; abundance: .; j_gene: TRBJ2-6; CDR3nt: TGCGCCAGCAGCCGCCAGGGAACCAGCTCTGGGGCCAACGTCCTGACTTTC; CDR3aa: CASSRQGTSSGANVLTF
d_gene: .; v_gene: TRBV4-3; abundance: .; j_gene: TRBJ2-7; CDR3nt: TGCGCCAGCAGCCAAGATGGGCAGGGGACCTCCTACGAGCAGTACTTC; CDR3aa: CASSQDGQGTSYEQYF
d_gene: TRBD2; v_gene: TRBV2; abundance: .; j_gene: TRBJ2-5; CDR3nt: TGTGCCAGCAGTGGACTAGCGGGGGCGGAAGAGACCCAGTACTTC; CDR3aa: CASSGLAGAEETQYF